The rows below give T cell receptor beta chains drawn from one sample of a study of blood T cell repertoires in COVID-19. Here immunoSEQ multiplex PCR was the method, and the copy in TCRdb shows in-frame clones only, minus some. This sample has approximately 500,000 clones, with roughly nine tenths found just once. The specimen was peripheral blood. The receptors originated from a woman in her forties or fifties with COVID-19, enrolled during active disease. The conserved cysteine and the conserved F or W are not part of the CDR3 here.

j_gene: TRBJ2-7; v_gene: TRBV28; CDR3aa: ASRSDRGVYEQY
j_gene: TRBJ2-1; v_gene: TRBV27; CDR3aa: ASSSSGSYNEQF
j_gene: TRBJ2-7; v_gene: TRBV27; CDR3aa: ASSARQGIRVYEQY
j_gene: TRBJ1-2; v_gene: TRBV24-1; CDR3aa: ATSDPPLRRNYGYT
j_gene: TRBJ2-1; v_gene: TRBV3-1/TRBV3-2; CDR3aa: ASSQRAGYNEQF
j_gene: TRBJ1-5; v_gene: TRBV24-1; CDR3aa: ATSAGTGVEPQH
j_gene: TRBJ2-4; v_gene: TRBV6-6; CDR3aa: ASSTRDRGRKNIQY
j_gene: TRBJ2-3; v_gene: TRBV9; CDR3aa: ASSVGGGPTDTQY
j_gene: TRBJ1-5; v_gene: TRBV19; CDR3aa: ASSRSGQNQPQH
j_gene: TRBJ1-6; v_gene: TRBV19; CDR3aa: ASSIGTGIINSPLH
j_gene: TRBJ2-5; v_gene: TRBV20-1; CDR3aa: SASPGLAGTQETQY
j_gene: TRBJ1-2; v_gene: TRBV5-1; CDR3aa: ASSNNRGDGYT
j_gene: TRBJ1-4; v_gene: TRBV29-1; CDR3aa: SVAEQEKLF
j_gene: TRBJ1-1; v_gene: TRBV14; CDR3aa: ASRGDYEAF
j_gene: TRBJ2-1; v_gene: TRBV12-5; CDR3aa: ASGPGTGLIDEQF
j_gene: TRBJ1-6; v_gene: TRBV15; CDR3aa: ATSREWDSNSPLH
j_gene: TRBJ2-7; v_gene: TRBV11-2; CDR3aa: ASSLGGGGEQY
j_gene: TRBJ1-1; v_gene: TRBV2; CDR3aa: ASSDSPRAF
j_gene: TRBJ1-4; v_gene: TRBV9; CDR3aa: ASSDRDGRGRGEKLF
j_gene: TRBJ1-2; v_gene: TRBV9; CDR3aa: ASSAPGQPLGYT
j_gene: TRBJ1-4; v_gene: TRBV6-5; CDR3aa: ASSVDREANEKLF
j_gene: TRBJ1-5; v_gene: TRBV19; CDR3aa: ASSIDGGGPQH
j_gene: TRBJ1-1; v_gene: TRBV11-2; CDR3aa: ASSLEIGGNTEAF
j_gene: TRBJ1-4; v_gene: TRBV5-1; CDR3aa: ASSLLGTGGEKLF
j_gene: TRBJ2-3; v_gene: TRBV7-9; CDR3aa: ASSFGADTQY
j_gene: TRBJ2-1; v_gene: TRBV5-1; CDR3aa: ASRSSGSYNEQF
j_gene: TRBJ2-1; v_gene: TRBV7-9; CDR3aa: ASSPTGGWSNEQF
j_gene: TRBJ1-5; v_gene: TRBV7-2; CDR3aa: ASSLGLSNQPQH
j_gene: TRBJ1-5; v_gene: TRBV9; CDR3aa: ASSAQGANQPQH
j_gene: TRBJ2-1; v_gene: TRBV11-2; CDR3aa: ASSPGWRGVYNEQF
j_gene: TRBJ1-2; v_gene: TRBV19; CDR3aa: ASSTGRAASNYGYT
j_gene: TRBJ1-5; v_gene: TRBV19; CDR3aa: ASSMWGQVNQPQH
j_gene: TRBJ2-5; v_gene: TRBV18; CDR3aa: ASSPLGAGRETQY
j_gene: TRBJ1-2; v_gene: TRBV30; CDR3aa: AFSDRYYGYT
j_gene: TRBJ2-7; v_gene: TRBV4-1; CDR3aa: ASSQDWGAAGEQY
j_gene: TRBJ1-2; v_gene: TRBV18; CDR3aa: ASSPDRGTGGYT
j_gene: TRBJ1-2; v_gene: TRBV5-1; CDR3aa: ASSLEGGNYGYT
j_gene: TRBJ1-3; v_gene: TRBV19; CDR3aa: ASSSSGSGNTIY
j_gene: TRBJ1-2; v_gene: TRBV3-1/TRBV3-2; CDR3aa: ASSQVGGYGYT
j_gene: TRBJ2-3; v_gene: TRBV20-1; CDR3aa: SASGALTDTQY
j_gene: TRBJ1-3; v_gene: TRBV6-5; CDR3aa: ASSYSTGAGNTIY
j_gene: TRBJ2-3; v_gene: TRBV6-1; CDR3aa: ASSGEGRGPADTQY
j_gene: TRBJ1-2; v_gene: TRBV6-5; CDR3aa: ASSRDKDYGYT
j_gene: TRBJ2-3; v_gene: TRBV9; CDR3aa: ASTAGLMADTQY
j_gene: TRBJ2-3; v_gene: TRBV28; CDR3aa: ASRDRGTDTQY
j_gene: TRBJ2-7; v_gene: TRBV10-3; CDR3aa: AISERGPRQY
j_gene: TRBJ1-1; v_gene: TRBV28; CDR3aa: ASSDQGKVEAF
j_gene: TRBJ2-3; v_gene: TRBV9; CDR3aa: ASSPGGAKDTQY
j_gene: TRBJ1-2; v_gene: TRBV5-4; CDR3aa: ASSLGGRGRYGYT
j_gene: TRBJ2-5; v_gene: TRBV4-1; CDR3aa: ASSQGTSGVETQY
j_gene: TRBJ2-1; v_gene: TRBV30; CDR3aa: AWSLALAAYNEQF
j_gene: TRBJ2-3; v_gene: TRBV4-1; CDR3aa: ASSQLAGGSPDTQY